This T cell receptor (beta chain) was sequenced in a study of a mutant IDH1 vaccine in newly diagnosed glioma. Study context: Patients had received radiotherapy, temozolomide, or both previously, most receiving both.

The CDR3 loop spans 13 amino acids. V dropped 2 bases and J dropped 5 bases, with 7 bases sitting between them. In germline, CDR1 is MNHNY, CDR2 SVGAGI (reference sequence). To note about this clone: Its antigen is undetermined.

The protocol was immunoSEQ multiplex PCR, while the TCRdb copy is restricted to in-frame clones and leaves out a portion. The table has 35,000 to 45,000 clones, about 75% seen once. Time point indicated: week 47, end of study. Each dose delivered 300 ug of mutant IDH1 20-mer peptide subcutaneously with imiquimod. This material consisted of PBMCs, taken from a glioma patient whose treatment included an IDH1 peptide vaccine. The chain joins TRBV6-6 to TRBJ2-1; D not certain. The clonotype originates from a middle-aged man with glioma. Here the CDR3 reads CASSYGPNNEQFF. Written as DNA, the CDR3 is TGTGCCAGCAGTTACGGTCCAAACAATGAGCAGTTCTTC.